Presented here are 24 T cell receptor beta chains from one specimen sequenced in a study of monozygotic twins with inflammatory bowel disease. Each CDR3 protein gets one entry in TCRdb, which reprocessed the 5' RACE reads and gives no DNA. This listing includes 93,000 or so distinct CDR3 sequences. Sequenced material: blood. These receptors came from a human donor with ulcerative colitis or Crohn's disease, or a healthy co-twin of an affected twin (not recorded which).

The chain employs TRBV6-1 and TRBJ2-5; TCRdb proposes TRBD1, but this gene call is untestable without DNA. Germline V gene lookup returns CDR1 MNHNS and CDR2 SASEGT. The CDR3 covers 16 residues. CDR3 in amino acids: CASSEWGQGRGETQYF.

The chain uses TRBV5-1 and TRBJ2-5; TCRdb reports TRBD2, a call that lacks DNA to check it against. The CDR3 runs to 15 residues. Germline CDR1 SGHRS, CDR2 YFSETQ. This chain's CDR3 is CASRTSTSAQETQYF.

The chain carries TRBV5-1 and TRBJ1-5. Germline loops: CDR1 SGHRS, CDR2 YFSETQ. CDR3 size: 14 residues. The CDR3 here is CASSLDGANQPQHF.

This chain's CDR3 is CASSLGDRGRLTEAFF. The chain combines TRBV11-2 with TRBJ1-1; TCRdb indicates TRBD1, and absent DNA this call remains unverified. Germline CDR1 SGHAT, CDR2 FQNNGV. The CDR3 totals 16 residues.

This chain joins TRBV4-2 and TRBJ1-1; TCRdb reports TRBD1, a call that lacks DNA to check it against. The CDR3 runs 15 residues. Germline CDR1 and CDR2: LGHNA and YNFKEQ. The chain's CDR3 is CASSPRLTENTEAFF.

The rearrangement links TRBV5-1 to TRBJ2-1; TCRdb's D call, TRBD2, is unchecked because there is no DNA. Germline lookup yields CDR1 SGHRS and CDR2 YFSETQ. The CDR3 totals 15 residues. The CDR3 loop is CASSVTSGSFNEQFF. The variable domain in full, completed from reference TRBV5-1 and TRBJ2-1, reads KAGVTQTPRYLIKTRGQQVTLSCSPISGHRSVSWYQQTPGQGLQFLFEYFSETQRNKGNFPGRFSGRQFSNSRSEMNVSTLELGDSALYLCASSVTSGSFNEQFFGPGTRLTVL.

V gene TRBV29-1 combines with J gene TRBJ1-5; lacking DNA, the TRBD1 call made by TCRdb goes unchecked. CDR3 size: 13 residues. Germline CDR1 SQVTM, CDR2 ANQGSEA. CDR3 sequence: CSVIQGAGQPQHF.

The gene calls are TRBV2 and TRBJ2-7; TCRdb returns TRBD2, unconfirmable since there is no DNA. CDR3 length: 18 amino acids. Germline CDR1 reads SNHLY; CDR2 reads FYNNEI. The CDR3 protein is CASSEVGIAGMRTYEQYF.

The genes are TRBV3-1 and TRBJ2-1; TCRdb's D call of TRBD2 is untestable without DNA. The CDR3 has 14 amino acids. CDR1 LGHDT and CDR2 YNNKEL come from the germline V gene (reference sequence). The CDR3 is CASSRSGGANEQFF.

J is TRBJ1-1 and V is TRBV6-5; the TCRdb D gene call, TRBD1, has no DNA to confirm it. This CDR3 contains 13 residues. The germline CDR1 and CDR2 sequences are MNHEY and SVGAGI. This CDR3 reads CASRGAENTEAFF.

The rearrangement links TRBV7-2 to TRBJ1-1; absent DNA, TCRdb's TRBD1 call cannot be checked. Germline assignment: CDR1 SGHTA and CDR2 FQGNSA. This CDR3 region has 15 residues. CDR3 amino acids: CASSLVLGKGTEAFF.

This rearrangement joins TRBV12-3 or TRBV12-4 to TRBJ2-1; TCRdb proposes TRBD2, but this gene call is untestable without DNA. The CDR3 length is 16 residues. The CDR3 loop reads CASSRTSGGTYNEQFF.

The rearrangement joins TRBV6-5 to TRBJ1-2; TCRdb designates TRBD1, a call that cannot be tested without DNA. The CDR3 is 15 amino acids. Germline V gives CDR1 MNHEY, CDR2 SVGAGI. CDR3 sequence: CASSYDWRGTGGYTF.

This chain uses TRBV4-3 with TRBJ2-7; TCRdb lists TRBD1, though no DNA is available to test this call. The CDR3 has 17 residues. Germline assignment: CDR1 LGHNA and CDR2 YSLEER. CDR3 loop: CASSPPQDRELIYEQYF.

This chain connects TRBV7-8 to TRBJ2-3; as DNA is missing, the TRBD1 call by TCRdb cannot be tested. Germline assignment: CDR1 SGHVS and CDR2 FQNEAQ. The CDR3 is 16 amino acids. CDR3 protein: CASSFSTGGKTDTQYF. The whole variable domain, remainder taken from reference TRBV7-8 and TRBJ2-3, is GAGVSQSPRYKVAKRGQDVALRCDPISGHVSLFWYQQALGQGPEFLTYFQNEAQLDKSGLPSDRFFAERPEGSVSTLKIQRTQQEDSAVYLCASSFSTGGKTDTQYFGPGTRLTVL.

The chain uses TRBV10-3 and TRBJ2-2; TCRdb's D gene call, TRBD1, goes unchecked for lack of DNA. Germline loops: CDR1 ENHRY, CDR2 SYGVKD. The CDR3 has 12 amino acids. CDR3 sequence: CAISEGAGELFF.

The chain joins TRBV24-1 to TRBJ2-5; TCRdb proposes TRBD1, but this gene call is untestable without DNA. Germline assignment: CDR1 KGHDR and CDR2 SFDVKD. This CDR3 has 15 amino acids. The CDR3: CAIDPGTGGAKTQYF.

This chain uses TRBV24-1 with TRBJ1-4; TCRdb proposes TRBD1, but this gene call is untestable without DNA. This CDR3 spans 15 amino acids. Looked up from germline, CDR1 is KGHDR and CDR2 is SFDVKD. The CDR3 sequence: CATSDTGTANEKLFF.

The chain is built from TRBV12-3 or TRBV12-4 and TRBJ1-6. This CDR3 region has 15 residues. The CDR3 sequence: CASSLVKSGASPLHF.

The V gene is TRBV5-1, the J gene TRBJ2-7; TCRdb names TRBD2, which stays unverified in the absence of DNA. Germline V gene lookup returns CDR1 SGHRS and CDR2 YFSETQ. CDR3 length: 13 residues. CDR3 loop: CASQREIQNEQYF.

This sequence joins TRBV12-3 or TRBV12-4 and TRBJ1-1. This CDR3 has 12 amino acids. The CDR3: CASSFGNTEAFF.

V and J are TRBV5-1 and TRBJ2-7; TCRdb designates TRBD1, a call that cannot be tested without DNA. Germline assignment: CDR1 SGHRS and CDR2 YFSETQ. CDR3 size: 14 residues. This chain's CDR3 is CASSRMDRKAEQYF.

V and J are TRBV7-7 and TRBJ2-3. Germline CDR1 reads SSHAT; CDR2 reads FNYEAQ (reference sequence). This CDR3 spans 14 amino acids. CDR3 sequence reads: CASSLVGVADTQYF.

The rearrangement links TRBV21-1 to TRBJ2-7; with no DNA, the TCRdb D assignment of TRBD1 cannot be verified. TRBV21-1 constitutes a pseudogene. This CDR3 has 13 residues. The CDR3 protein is CARMDPGLYEQYF.